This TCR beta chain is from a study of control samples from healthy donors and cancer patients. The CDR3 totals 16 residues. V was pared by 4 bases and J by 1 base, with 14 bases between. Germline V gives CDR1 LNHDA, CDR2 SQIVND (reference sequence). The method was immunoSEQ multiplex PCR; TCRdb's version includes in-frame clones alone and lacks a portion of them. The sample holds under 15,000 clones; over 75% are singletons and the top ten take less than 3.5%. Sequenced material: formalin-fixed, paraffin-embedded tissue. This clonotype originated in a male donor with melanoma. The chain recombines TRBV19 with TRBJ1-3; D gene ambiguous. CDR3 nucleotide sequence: TGTGCCAGTAGTACCCGACCTCATCCGTCTGGAAACACCATATATTTT. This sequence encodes CASSTRPHPSGNTIYF.